The rows below give T cell receptor beta chains drawn from one sample of a study of cytomegalovirus exposure and HLA in healthy donors. The protocol was immunoSEQ multiplex PCR, while the TCRdb copy is restricted to in-frame clones and leaves out a portion. Altogether about 140,000 clones are present, about 88% being singletons, with the ten largest covering roughly 10%. Sequences were obtained from PBMCs. These receptor sequences come from a man aged 18 to 30 in good health and CMV-seropositive. The CDR3 runs from the conserved cysteine through the conserved F or W. The D gene is left open where the match is weak. Rows give clone size only sometimes, using once, few, many, or a class for an expanded clone.

CDR3aa	CDR3nt	v_gene	d_gene	abundance	j_gene
CASSGGAPDEKLFF	TGTGCCAGCAGCGGGGGGGCGCCGGATGAAAAACTGTTTTTT	TRBV5-4	NA	NA	TRBJ1-4
CASSTQGTEAFF	TGTGCCAGTTCCACACAGGGCACTGAAGCTTTCTTT	TRBV19	NA	NA	TRBJ1-1
CASSQLGGWGETQYF	TGCGCCAGCAGCCAGCTTGGAGGCTGGGGAGAGACCCAGTACTTC	TRBV5-1	NA	NA	TRBJ2-5
CASSLTSGVAGYTF	TGCGCCAGCAGCTTAACCAGCGGAGTTGCGGGCTACACCTTC	TRBV5-1	NA	NA	TRBJ1-2
CASSRTGTGGYNEQFF	TGCGCCAGCAGCAGAACCGGGACAGGGGGATACAATGAGCAGTTCTTC	TRBV5-1	TRBD1	once	TRBJ2-1
CASSLGQGDYEQYF	TGTGCCAGCAGTTTGGGACAGGGCGATTACGAGCAGTACTTC	TRBV7-9	TRBD1	NA	TRBJ2-7
CASSVEGQSGELFF	TGTGCCAGCAGCGTAGAGGGACAAAGCGGGGAGCTGTTTTTT	TRBV9	NA	NA	TRBJ2-2
CATQGENNEQFF	TGTGCCACCCAGGGGGAGAACAATGAGCAGTTCTTC	TRBV2	TRBD1	NA	TRBJ2-1
CASREHRGLGSGYTF	TGTGCCAGCAGGGAGCACAGGGGGCTGGGTTCAGGCTACACCTTC	TRBV6-5	TRBD1	once	TRBJ1-2
CSVGTGSEAFF	TGCAGCGTCGGGACAGGGTCTGAAGCTTTCTTT	TRBV29-1	TRBD1	NA	TRBJ1-1
CASSEPPADFYGYTF	TGTGCCAGCAGTGAACCTCCGGCGGATTTCTATGGCTACACCTTC	TRBV6-1	NA	NA	TRBJ1-2
CAIAAGLVTDTQYF	TGTGCCATCGCGGCAGGGTTGGTCACAGATACGCAGTATTTT	TRBV10-3	NA	NA	TRBJ2-3
CAIRGQGDGNEQFF	TGTGCCATCAGGGGACAGGGGGATGGTAATGAGCAGTTCTTC	TRBV10-3	TRBD1	NA	TRBJ2-1
CASSYSNTYEQYF	TGTGCCAGCAGTTACTCGAACACCTACGAGCAGTACTTC	TRBV6-6	NA	NA	TRBJ2-7
CASSQRSDTQYF	TGTGCCAGCTCCCAGAGGTCAGATACGCAGTATTTT	TRBV18	NA	once	TRBJ2-3
CASSLDRTVRYEQYF	TGTGCCAGCAGCTTAGATCGCACGGTACGCTACGAGCAGTACTTC	TRBV11-2	NA	NA	TRBJ2-7
CASSPPGQANSPLHF	TGTGCCAGCTCACCTCCGGGACAGGCCAATTCACCCCTCCACTTT	TRBV18	TRBD1	NA	TRBJ1-6
CASSPRVRGETQYF	TGTGCCAGCAGCCCGCGAGTAAGGGGGGAGACCCAGTACTTC	TRBV7-6	NA	NA	TRBJ2-5
CASSQVENYGYTF	TGTGCCAGCAGCCAAGTGGAGAACTATGGCTACACCTTC	TRBV14	NA	NA	TRBJ1-2
CASRTGNTGELFF	TGTGCCAGCAGAACAGGGAACACCGGGGAGCTGTTTTTT	TRBV6-1	NA	NA	TRBJ2-2
CAIRSGGEDTQYF	TGTGCCATACGTTCAGGGGGCGAAGATACGCAGTATTTT	TRBV7-6	TRBD1	NA	TRBJ2-3
CASSLGGQGKIYGYTF	TGTGCCAGCAGCTTGGGGGGACAGGGAAAGATCTATGGCTACACCTTC	TRBV5-4	TRBD1	once	TRBJ1-2
CASSRRTDNTGELFF	TGTGCCAGCAGTAGACGGACAGACAACACCGGGGAGCTGTTTTTT	TRBV6-5	NA	NA	TRBJ2-2
CASSVGGFHEQFF	TGCGCCAGCAGTGTCGGAGGGTTCCATGAGCAGTTCTTC	TRBV5-1	NA	NA	TRBJ2-1
CASSRTGPSLQETQYF	TGTGCCAGCAGCAGGACAGGGCCTTCGCTTCAAGAGACCCAGTACTTC	TRBV21-1	NA	NA	TRBJ2-5
CASSERTGGLEQFF	TGTGCCAGCAGTGAAAGAACAGGGGGCCTCGAGCAGTTCTTC	TRBV2	TRBD1	NA	TRBJ2-1
CASSRDRTILAGENEQFF	TGTGCCAGCAGTCGGGACAGAACGATACTAGCGGGAGAGAATGAGCAGTTCTTC	TRBV27	TRBD2	NA	TRBJ2-1
CASSWSTGSGSYYGYTF	TGTGCCAGCAGTTGGTCGACAGGTTCAGGGTCGTACTATGGCTACACCTTC	TRBV27	NA	once	TRBJ1-2
CASSLASQRTEAFF	TGTGCCAGCAGCTTAGCGTCTCAGAGGACTGAAGCTTTCTTT	TRBV7-8	NA	NA	TRBJ1-1
CASSTGQVSYNEQFF	TGCGCCAGCAGCACCGGACAGGTCTCCTACAATGAGCAGTTCTTC	TRBV5-1	TRBD1	NA	TRBJ2-1
CASGNGRDTEAFF	TGTGCCAGCGGCAACGGCCGGGACACTGAAGCTTTCTTT	TRBV4-2	NA	NA	TRBJ1-1
CASRGAGLTYEQYF	TGCGCCAGCAGGGGAGCGGGATTAACCTACGAGCAGTACTTC	TRBV10-2	TRBD2	few	TRBJ2-7
CASSATSGRAGGTDTQYF	TGTGCCAGCAGTGCGACTAGCGGGAGGGCGGGGGGCACAGATACGCAGTATTTT	TRBV25-1	TRBD2	once	TRBJ2-3
CATRTGFGYTF	TGTGCCACCAGGACAGGGTTTGGCTACACCTTC	TRBV28	TRBD1	once	TRBJ1-2
CASRGASASYNEQFF	TGTGCCAGCAGAGGAGCTAGCGCGTCCTACAATGAGCAGTTCTTC	TRBV6-5	NA	NA	TRBJ2-1
CASSSFGTAKYEQYF	TGTGCCAGCAGCTCCTTCGGGACAGCTAAGTACGAGCAGTACTTC	TRBV5-5	TRBD1	NA	TRBJ2-7
CASSFDSEYSSPLHF	TGTGCCAGCAGCTTCGACAGCGAATATAGTTCACCCCTCCACTTT	TRBV7-6	NA	NA	TRBJ1-6
CASSLYSGQQETQYF	TGTGCCAGCAGTTTATACTCGGGACAGCAAGAGACCCAGTACTTC	TRBV27	TRBD1	once	TRBJ2-5
CASSADRASNQPQHF	TGTGCCAGCAGCGCTGACAGGGCTAGCAATCAGCCCCAGCATTTT	TRBV27	TRBD1	NA	TRBJ1-5
CAISVAGYYYNEQFF	TGTGCCATCAGTGTAGCGGGGTACTACTACAATGAGCAGTTCTTC	TRBV10-3	TRBD2	NA	TRBJ2-1
CASSLWGDLTGELFF	TGCGCCAGCAGCTTGTGGGGGGATCTCACCGGGGAGCTGTTTTTT	TRBV5-1	NA	NA	TRBJ2-2
CASSQTANYGYTF	TGTGCCAGCAGCCAGACAGCTAACTATGGCTACACCTTC	TRBV7-9	NA	few	TRBJ1-2
CSVKPGAQFGYTF	TGCAGCGTCAAGCCAGGGGCCCAATTCGGCTACACCTTC	TRBV29-1	NA	NA	TRBJ1-2
CASSLGPGLYEQYF	TGTGCCAGCAGCTTGGGTCCGGGTCTCTACGAGCAGTACTTC	TRBV7-3	NA	few	TRBJ2-7
CASSPGQTYGYTF	TGCGCCAGCAGCCCGGGACAGACCTATGGCTACACCTTC	TRBV5-1	TRBD1	NA	TRBJ1-2
CASSLRDRGLILGYEQYF	TGTGCCAGCTCACTCCGGGACAGGGGGCTGATTCTCGGCTACGAGCAGTACTTC	TRBV18	TRBD1	NA	TRBJ2-7
CASNTGLAYGELFF	TGTGCCAGCAATACGGGACTAGCTTACGGGGAGCTGTTTTTT	TRBV6-6	TRBD2	NA	TRBJ2-2
CASSVASGRAVGELFF	TGTGCCAGCAGCGTAGCTAGCGGGAGGGCGGTCGGGGAGCTGTTTTTT	TRBV9	TRBD2	NA	TRBJ2-2